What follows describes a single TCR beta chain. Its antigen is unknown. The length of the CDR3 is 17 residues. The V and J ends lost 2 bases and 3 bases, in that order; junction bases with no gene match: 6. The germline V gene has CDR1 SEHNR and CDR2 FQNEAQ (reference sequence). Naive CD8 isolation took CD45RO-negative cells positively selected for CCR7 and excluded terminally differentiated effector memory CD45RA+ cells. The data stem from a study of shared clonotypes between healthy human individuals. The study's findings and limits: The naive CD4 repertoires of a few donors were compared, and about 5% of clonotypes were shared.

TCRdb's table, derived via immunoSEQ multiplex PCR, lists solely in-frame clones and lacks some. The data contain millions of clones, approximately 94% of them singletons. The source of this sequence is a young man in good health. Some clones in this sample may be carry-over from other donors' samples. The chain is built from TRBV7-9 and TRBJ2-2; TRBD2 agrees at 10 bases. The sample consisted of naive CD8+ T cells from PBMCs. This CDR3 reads CASSLSSGRGYTGELFF. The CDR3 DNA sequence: TGTGCCAGCAGCTTATCTAGCGGGAGAGGGTACACCGGGGAGCTGTTTTTT.